This T cell receptor beta chain was recorded in a study of blood T cell repertoires in COVID-19. Study-level information: Sites in the United States, Italy and Spain provided acute and convalescent COVID-19 samples.

This clone has only one observation. Germline V gives CDR1 SGHNT, CDR2 YYREEE (reference sequence). This CDR3 spans 14 amino acids. The V and J ends lost 5 bases and 4 bases, in that order; junction bases with no gene match: 6. Study processing details: The authors estimated nucleated cell counts from reference gene primer amplification. Sequenced by immunoSEQ multiplex PCR; TCRdb stores in-frame clones only, minus some. The DNA was the basis for D and trimming; V, J and clone size are from that table. The sample has over 35,000 clones; about 92% are singletons. The receptor's source is a man aged 70-80 years with active COVID-19. The rearrangement joins TRBV5-4 to TRBJ2-7; TRBD2 aligns across 10 bases. The sequenced sample consisted of peripheral blood. The CDR3 coding sequence is TGTGCCAGCAGTCTAGCGGGGGAGATGTACGAGCAGTACTTC. This translates into CASSLAGEMYEQYF.